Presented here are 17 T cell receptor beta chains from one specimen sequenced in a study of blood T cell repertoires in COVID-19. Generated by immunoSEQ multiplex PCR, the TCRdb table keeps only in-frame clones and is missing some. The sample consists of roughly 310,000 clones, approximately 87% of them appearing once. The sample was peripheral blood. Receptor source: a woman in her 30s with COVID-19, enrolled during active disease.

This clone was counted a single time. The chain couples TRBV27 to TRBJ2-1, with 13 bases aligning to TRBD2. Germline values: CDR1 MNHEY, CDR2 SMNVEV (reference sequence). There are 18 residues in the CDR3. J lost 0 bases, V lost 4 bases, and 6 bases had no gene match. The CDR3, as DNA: TGTGCCAGCAGTTCTCCGGGACTAGCGGGACGCTCCTACAATGAGCAGTTCTTC. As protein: CASSSPGLAGRSYNEQFF.

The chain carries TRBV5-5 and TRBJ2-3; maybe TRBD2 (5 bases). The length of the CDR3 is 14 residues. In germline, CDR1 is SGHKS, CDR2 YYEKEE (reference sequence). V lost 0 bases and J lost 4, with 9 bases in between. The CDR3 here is CASSLELAADTQYF. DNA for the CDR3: TGTGCCAGCAGCTTGGAGCTAGCCGCAGATACGCAGTATTTT.

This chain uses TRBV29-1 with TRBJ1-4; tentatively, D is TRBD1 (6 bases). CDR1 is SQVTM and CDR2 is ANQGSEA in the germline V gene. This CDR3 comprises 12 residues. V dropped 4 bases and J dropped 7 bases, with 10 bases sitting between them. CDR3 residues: CSVGGTPEKLFF. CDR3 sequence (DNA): TGCAGCGTTGGTGGGACACCTGAAAAACTGTTTTTT. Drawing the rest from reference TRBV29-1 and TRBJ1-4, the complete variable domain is SAVISQKPSRDICQRGTSLTIQCQVDSQVTMMFWYRQQPGQSLTLIATANQGSEATYESGFVIDKFPISRPNLTFSTLTVSNMSPEDSSIYLCSVGGTPEKLFFGSGTQLSVL.

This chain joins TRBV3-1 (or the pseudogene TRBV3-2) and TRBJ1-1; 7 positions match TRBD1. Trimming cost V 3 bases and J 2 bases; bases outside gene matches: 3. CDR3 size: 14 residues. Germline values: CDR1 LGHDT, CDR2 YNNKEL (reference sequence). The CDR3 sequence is CASSHTGANTEAFF. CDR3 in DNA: TGTGCCAGCAGCCACACAGGGGCTAACACTGAAGCTTTCTTT.

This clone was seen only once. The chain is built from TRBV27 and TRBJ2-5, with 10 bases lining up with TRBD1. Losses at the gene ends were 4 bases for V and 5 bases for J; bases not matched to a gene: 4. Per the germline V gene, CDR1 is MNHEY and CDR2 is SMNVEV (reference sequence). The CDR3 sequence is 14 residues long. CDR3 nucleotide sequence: TGTGCCAGCAGTTCGACAGGGGGCGGGGAGACCCAGTACTTC. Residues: CASSSTGGGETQYF.

The CDR3 DNA is TGTGCCAGCAGCTTAGAAGGGAGGAGCAATCAGCCCCAGCATTTT. Translated: CASSLEGRSNQPQHF. The chain is built from TRBV11-2 and TRBJ1-5, with D uncertain. Germline-derived CDR1 and CDR2 are SGHAT and FQNNGV. Deletions cut 0 bases from V and 1 base from J, with 7 bases between. CDR3 length: 15 residues. The full variable domain, in which reference TRBV11-2 and TRBJ1-5 provide the parts outside the CDR3, is EAGVAQSPRYKIIEKRQSVAFWCNPISGHATLYWYQQILGQGPKLLIQFQNNGVVDDSQLPKDRFSAERLKGVDSTLKIQPAKLEDSAVYLCASSLEGRSNQPQHFGDGTRLSIL.

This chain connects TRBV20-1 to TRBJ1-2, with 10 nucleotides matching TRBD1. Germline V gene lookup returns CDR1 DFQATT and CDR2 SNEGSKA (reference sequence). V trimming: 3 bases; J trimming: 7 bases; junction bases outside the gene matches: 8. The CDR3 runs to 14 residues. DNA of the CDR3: TGCAGTGCTAGTCCGACAGGGGGCGAGACTGGCTACACCTTC. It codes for CSASPTGGETGYTF.

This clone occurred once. The CDR3 nucleotides are TGTGCCAGCCGACAGGCAACTAATGAAAAACTGTTTTTT. It yields the protein CASRQATNEKLFF. The rearrangement joins TRBV27 to TRBJ1-4; TRBD1 might be the D (6 bases). There are 13 residues in the CDR3. Germline CDR1 and CDR2: MNHEY and SMNVEV (reference sequence). Trimming stripped 8 bases from V and 0 bases from J, with 7 bases between.

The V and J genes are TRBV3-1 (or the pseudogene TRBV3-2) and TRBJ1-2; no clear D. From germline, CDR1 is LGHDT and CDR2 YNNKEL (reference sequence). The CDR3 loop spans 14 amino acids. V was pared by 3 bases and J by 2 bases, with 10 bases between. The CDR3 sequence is CASSHLGGNYGYTF. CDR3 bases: TGTGCCAGCAGCCACCTAGGAGGGAACTATGGCTACACCTTC.

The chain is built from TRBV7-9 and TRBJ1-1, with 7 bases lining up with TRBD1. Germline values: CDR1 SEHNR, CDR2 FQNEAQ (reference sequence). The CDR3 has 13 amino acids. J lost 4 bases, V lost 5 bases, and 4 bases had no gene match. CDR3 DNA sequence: TGTGCCAGCAGCCCGGGACAGAGCACTGAAGCTTTCTTT. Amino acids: CASSPGQSTEAFF.

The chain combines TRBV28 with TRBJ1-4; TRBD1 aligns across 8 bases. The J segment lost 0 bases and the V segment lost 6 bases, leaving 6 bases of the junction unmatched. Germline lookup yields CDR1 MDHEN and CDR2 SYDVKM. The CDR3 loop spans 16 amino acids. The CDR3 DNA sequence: TGTGCCAGCAGGCAGGGGGGACAGGCAACTAATGAAAAACTGTTTTTT. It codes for CASRQGGQATNEKLFF.

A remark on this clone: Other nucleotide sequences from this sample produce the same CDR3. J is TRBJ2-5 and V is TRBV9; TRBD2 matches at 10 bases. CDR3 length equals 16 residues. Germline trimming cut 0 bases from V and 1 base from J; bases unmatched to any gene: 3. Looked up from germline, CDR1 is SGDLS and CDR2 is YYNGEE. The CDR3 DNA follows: TGTGCCAGCAGCGTAGGAGTAGCGGGAGGCCAAGAGACCCAGTACTTC. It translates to CASSVGVAGGQETQYF.

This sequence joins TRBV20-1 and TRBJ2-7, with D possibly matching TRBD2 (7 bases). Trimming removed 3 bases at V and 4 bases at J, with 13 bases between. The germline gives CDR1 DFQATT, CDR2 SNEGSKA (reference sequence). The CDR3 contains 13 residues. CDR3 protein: CSASGRGGYEQYF. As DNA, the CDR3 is TGCAGTGCTAGTGGCAGGGGAGGGTACGAGCAGTACTTC.

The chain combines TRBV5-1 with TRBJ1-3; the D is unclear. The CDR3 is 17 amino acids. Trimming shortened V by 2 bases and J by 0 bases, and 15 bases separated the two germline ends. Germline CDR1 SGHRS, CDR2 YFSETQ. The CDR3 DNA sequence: TGCGCCAGCAGCTTTTCTGGTAGCAGCAACTCTGGAAACACCATATATTTT. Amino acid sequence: CASSFSGSSNSGNTIYF.

The CDR3 DNA reads as TGTGCCAGCAGCCCCAGCCCGACAGGGTTCGGCTACACCTTC. Its translation is CASSPSPTGFGYTF. This chain uses TRBV7-2 with TRBJ1-2, with TRBD1 matching over 7 bases. Trimming took 5 bases from V and 8 from J; bases not matched to a gene: 11. This CDR3 is built from 14 residues. From germline, CDR1 is SGHTA and CDR2 FQGNSA.

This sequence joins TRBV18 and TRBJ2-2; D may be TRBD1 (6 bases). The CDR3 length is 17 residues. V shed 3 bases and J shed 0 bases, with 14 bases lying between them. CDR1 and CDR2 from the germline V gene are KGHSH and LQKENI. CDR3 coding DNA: TGTGCCAGCTCACCGTCACAGGGTGGCACGAACACCGGGGAGCTGTTTTTT. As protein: CASSPSQGGTNTGELFF.

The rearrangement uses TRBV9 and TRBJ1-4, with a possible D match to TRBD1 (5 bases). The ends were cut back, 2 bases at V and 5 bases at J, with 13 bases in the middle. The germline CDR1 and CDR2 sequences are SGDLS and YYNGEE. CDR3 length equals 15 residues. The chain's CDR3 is CASSVGAGKNEKLFF. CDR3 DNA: TGTGCCAGCAGCGTTGGGGCAGGGAAGAATGAAAAACTGTTTTTT.